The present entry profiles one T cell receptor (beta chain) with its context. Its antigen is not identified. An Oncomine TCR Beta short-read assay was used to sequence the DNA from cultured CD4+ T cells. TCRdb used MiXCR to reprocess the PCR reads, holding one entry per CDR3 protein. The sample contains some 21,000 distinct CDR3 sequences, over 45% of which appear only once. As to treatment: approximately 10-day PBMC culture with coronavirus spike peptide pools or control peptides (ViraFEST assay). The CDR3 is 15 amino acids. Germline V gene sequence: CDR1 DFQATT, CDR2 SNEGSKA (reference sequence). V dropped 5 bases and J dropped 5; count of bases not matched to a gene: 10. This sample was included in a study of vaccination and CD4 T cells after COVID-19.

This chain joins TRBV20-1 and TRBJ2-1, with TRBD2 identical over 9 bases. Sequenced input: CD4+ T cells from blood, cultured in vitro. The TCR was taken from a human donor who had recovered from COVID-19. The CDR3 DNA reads TGCAGTGCTCCACGGCCGTTAGCGGGGGACAATGAGCAGTTCTTC. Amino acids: CSAPRPLAGDNEQFF.